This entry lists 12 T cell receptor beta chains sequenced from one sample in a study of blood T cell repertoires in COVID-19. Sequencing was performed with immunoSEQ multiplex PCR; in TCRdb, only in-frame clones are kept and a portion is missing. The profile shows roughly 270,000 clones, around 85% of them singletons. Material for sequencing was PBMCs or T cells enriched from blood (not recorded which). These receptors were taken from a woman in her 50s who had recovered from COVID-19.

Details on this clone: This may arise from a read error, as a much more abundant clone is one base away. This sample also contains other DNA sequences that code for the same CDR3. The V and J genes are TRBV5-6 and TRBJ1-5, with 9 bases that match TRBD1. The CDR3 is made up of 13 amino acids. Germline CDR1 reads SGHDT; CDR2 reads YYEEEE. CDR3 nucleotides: TGTGCCAGCAGCCGGACAGGGGTCAAGCCTCAGCATTTT. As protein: CASSRTGVKPQHF.

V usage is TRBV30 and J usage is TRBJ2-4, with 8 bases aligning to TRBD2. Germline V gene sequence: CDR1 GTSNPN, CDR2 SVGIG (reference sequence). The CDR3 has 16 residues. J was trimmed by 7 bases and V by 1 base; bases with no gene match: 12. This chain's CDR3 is CAWSGGVAGKGNIQYF. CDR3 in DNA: TGTGCCTGGAGTGGGGGGGTAGCGGGAAAGGGGAACATTCAGTACTTC.

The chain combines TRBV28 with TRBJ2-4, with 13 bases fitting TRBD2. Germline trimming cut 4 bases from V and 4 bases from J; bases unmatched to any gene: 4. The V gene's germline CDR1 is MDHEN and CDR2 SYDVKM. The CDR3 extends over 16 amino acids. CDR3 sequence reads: CASSSTSGGSKNIQYF. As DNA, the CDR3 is TGTGCCAGCAGTTCGACTAGCGGGGGGAGTAAAAACATTCAGTACTTC.

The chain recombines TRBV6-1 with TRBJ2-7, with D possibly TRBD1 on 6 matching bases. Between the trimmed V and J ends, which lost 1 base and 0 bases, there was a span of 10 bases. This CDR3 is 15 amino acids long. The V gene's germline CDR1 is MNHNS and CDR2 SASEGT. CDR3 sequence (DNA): TGTGCCAGCAGTGAAGGGACAGCGAGCTCCTACGAGCAGTACTTC. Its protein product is CASSEGTASSYEQYF.

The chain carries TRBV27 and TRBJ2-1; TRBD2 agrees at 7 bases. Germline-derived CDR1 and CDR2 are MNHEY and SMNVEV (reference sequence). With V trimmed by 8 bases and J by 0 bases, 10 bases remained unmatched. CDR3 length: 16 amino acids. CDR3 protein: CASFGSGVSSYNEQFF. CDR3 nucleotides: TGTGCCAGCTTCGGCAGCGGGGTCAGCTCCTACAATGAGCAGTTCTTC.

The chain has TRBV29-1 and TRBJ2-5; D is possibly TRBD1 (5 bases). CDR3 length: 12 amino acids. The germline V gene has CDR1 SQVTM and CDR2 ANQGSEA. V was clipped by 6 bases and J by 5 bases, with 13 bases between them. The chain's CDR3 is CSVGVGDETQYF. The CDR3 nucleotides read TGCAGCGTAGGGGTAGGGGATGAGACCCAGTACTTC.

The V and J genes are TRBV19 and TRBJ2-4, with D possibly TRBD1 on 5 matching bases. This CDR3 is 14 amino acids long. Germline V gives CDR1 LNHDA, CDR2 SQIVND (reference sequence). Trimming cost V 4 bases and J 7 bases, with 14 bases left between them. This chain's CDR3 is CASSTGQDFNIQYF. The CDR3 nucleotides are TGTGCCAGTAGTACCGGACAAGACTTTAACATTCAGTACTTC.

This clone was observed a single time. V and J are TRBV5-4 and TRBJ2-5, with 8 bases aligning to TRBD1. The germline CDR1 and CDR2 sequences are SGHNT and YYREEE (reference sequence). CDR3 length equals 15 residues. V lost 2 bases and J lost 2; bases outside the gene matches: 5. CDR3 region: CASSFDRGIQETQYF. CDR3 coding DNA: TGTGCCAGCAGCTTCGACAGGGGTATTCAAGAGACCCAGTACTTC. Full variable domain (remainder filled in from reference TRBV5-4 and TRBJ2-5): ETGVTQSPTHLIKTRGQQVTLRCSSQSGHNTVSWYQQALGQGPQFIFQYYREEENGRGNFPPRFSGLQFPNYSSELNVNALELDDSALYLCASSFDRGIQETQYFGPGTRLLVL.

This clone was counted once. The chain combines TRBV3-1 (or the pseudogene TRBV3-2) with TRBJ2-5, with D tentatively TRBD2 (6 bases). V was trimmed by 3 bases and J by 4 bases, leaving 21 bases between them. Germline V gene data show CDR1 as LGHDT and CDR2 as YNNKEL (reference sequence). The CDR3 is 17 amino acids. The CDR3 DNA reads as TGTGCCAGCAGCCAGGGCGGCGGACCGGGAGAGGGAGAGACCCAGTACTTC. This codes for CASSQGGGPGEGETQYF.

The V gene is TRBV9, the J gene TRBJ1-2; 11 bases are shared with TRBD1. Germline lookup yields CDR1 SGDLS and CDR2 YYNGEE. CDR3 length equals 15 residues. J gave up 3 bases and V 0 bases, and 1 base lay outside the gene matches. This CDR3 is CASSVAGQGDYGYTF. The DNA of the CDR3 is TGTGCCAGCAGCGTAGCGGGACAGGGGGACTATGGCTACACCTTC.

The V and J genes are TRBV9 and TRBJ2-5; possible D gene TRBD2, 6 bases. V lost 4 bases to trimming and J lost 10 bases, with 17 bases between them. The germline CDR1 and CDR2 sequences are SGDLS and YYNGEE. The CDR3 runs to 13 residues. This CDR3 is CASSPTGVRGQYF. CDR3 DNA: TGTGCCAGCAGCCCGACGGGGGTCCGCGGCCAGTACTTC.

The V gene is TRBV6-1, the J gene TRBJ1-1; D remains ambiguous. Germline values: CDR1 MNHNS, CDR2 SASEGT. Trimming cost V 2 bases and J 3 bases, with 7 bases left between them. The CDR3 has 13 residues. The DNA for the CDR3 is TGTGCCAGCAGTGAACAGAGGTACACTGAAGCTTTCTTT. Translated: CASSEQRYTEAFF.